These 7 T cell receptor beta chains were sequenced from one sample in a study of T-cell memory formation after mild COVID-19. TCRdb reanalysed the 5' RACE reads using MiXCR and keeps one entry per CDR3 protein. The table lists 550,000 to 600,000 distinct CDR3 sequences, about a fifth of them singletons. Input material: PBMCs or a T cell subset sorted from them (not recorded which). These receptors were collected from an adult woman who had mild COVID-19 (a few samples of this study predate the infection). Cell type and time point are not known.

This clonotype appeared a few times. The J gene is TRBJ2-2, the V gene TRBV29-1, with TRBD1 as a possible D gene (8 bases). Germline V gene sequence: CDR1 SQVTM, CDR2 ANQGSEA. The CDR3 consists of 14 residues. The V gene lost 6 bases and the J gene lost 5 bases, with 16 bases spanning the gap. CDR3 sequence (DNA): TGCAGCGTACTCGGACAGGGAGGGACCGGGGAGCTGTTTTTT. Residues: CSVLGQGGTGELFF.

DNA of the CDR3: TGTGCCAGCAGCCCCTGGCCCGCGGCGAACGAGCAGTACTTC. It encodes CASSPWPAANEQYF. The V gene is TRBV12-3 or TRBV12-4, the J gene TRBJ2-7; the D is unclear. The CDR3 is 14 residues long. Between the trimmed V and J ends, which lost 6 bases and 5 bases, there was a span of 17 bases.

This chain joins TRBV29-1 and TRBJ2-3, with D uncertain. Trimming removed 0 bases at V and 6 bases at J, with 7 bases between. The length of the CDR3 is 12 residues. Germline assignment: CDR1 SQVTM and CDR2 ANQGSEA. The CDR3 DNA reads TGCAGCGTTGAAGATCTTTACGATACGCAGTATTTT. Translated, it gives CSVEDLYDTQYF.

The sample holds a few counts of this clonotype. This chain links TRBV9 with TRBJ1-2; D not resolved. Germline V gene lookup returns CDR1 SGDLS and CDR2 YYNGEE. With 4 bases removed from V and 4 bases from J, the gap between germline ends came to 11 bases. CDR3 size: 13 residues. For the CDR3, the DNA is TGTGCCAGCAGCCCAGAGGGTGCCTATGGCTACACCTTC. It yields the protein CASSPEGAYGYTF.

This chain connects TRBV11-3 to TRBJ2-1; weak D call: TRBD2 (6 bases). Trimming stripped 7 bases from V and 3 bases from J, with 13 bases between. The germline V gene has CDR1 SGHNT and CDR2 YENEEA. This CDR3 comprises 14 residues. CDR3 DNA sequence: TGTGCCAGCACCCCGGGGCGGGACTACAATGAGCAGTTCTTC. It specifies CASTPGRDYNEQFF.

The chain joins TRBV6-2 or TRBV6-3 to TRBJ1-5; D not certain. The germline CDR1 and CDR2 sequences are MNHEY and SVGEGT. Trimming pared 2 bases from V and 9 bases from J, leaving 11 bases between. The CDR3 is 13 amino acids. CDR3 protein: CASSYATSGPQHF. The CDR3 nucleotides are TGTGCCAGCAGTTACGCGACGAGCGGGCCCCAGCATTTT.

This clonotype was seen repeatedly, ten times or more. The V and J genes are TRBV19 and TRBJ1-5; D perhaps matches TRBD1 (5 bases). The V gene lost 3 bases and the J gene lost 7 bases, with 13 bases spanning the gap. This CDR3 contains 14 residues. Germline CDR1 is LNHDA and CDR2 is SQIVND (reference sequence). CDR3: CASSMDTGFQPQHF. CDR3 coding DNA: TGTGCCAGTAGTATGGACACCGGGTTCCAGCCCCAGCATTTT.